Presented here are 23 T cell receptor beta chains from one specimen sequenced in a study of CD8 T cells in Susac syndrome. Random hexamers primed reverse transcription of roughly 0.45 to 1 ug RNA. Each CDR3 protein gets one entry after TCRdb re-called the immunoSEQ multiplex PCR reads with MiXCR. The sample contains approximately 220,000 distinct CDR3 sequences, around 93% of which appear only once. Sequencing was performed on CD4+ T cells from PBMCs. The receptors shown here come from a human donor with multiple sclerosis.

V gene TRBV5-6 combines with J gene TRBJ1-1, with no clear D. V was clipped by 3 bases and J by 1 base, with 10 bases between them. Germline-derived CDR1 and CDR2 are SGHDT and YYEEEE. The CDR3 sequence is 14 residues long. The CDR3 bases are TGTGCCAGCAGCTCTCTTGGACCGAACACTGAAGCTTTCTTT. Translated: CASSSLGPNTEAFF.

The rearrangement joins TRBV3-1 to TRBJ2-4, with D tentatively TRBD1 or TRBD2 (6 bases each). V shed 4 bases and J shed 2 bases, with 18 bases lying between them. The CDR3 sequence is 17 residues long. Looked up from germline, CDR1 is LGHDT and CDR2 is YNNKEL (reference sequence). CDR3 sequence: CASSPPTPGATKNIQYF. CDR3 coding DNA: TGTGCCAGCAGCCCCCCTACACCGGGGGCAACCAAAAACATTCAGTACTTC.

V usage is TRBV6-5 and J usage is TRBJ2-1, with 7 nucleotides matching TRBD1. V was clipped by 6 bases and J by 7 bases; unmatched bases: 12. The germline V gene encodes CDR1 MNHEY and CDR2 SVGAGI. The CDR3 has 15 residues. CDR3 DNA: TGTGCCAGCAGGAGCACAGGGGTTGTAGGAAATGAGCAGTTCTTC. It yields the protein CASRSTGVVGNEQFF.

The V call is TRBV20-1, the J call TRBJ2-1; D is perhaps TRBD2 (7 bases). The CDR3 totals 14 residues. The V gene's germline CDR1 is DFQATT and CDR2 SNEGSKA (reference sequence). V lost 3 bases and J 8 bases, leaving 17 bases between the germline ends. The CDR3 spells CSASGGPSRDEQFF. The CDR3 DNA follows: TGCAGTGCTAGCGGGGGGCCGTCTAGGGATGAGCAGTTCTTC.

The rearrangement links TRBV12-5 to TRBJ2-5; 12 bases are shared with TRBD1. The V segment lost 5 bases and the J segment 5 bases; nucleotides outside the gene matches: 9. CDR3 length: 16 residues. Germline CDR1 LGHNT, CDR2 FRNRAP. The CDR3, as DNA: TGTGCTAGTGGTCTTGGGACAGGGGGCACGGAGGAGACCCAGTACTTC. Its translation: CASGLGTGGTEETQYF.

V usage is TRBV7-6 and J usage is TRBJ2-7, with D unclear. The CDR3 is 13 amino acids. CDR1 is SGHVS and CDR2 is FNYEAQ in the germline V gene. V lost 3 bases and J 3 bases, leaving 9 bases between the germline ends. Written as DNA, the CDR3 is TGTGCCAGCAGCTTGGGTGGGGACTACGAGCAGTACGTC. Translated, it gives CASSLGGDYEQYV.

The chain uses TRBV12-5 and TRBJ1-6; tentatively, D is TRBD1 (6 bases). Trimming shortened V by 1 base and J by 6 bases, and 10 bases separated the two germline ends. Germline V gives CDR1 LGHNT, CDR2 FRNRAP. This CDR3 has 15 residues. This CDR3 is CASGLDRVTNSPLHF. CDR3 nucleotides: TGTGCTAGTGGTTTGGACAGGGTGACTAATTCACCCCTCCACTTT.

V and J are TRBV12-3 or TRBV12-4 and TRBJ2-1, with TRBD1 matching over 7 bases. Trimming cost V 6 bases and J 2 bases; bases outside gene matches: 7. This CDR3 contains 15 residues. CDR3 nucleotides: TGTGCCAGCAGATCTGACAGGGTCCCCTACAATGAGCAGTTCTTC. Translated: CASRSDRVPYNEQFF.

This clonotype was found a few times. At one end the junction does not follow the germline gene, possibly because of a read error. This chain connects TRBV5-1 to TRBJ2-5; TRBD1 matches at 7 bases. The CDR3 totals 13 residues. Germline values: CDR1 SGHRS, CDR2 YFSETQ. CDR3 in amino acids: CASSRGQQETQYF. The CDR3 nucleotides are TGTGCCAGCAGCCGGGGACAGCAAGAGACCCAGTACTTC. The whole variable domain, remainder taken from reference TRBV5-1 and TRBJ2-5, is KAGVTQTPRYLIKTRGQQVTLSCSPISGHRSVSWYQQTPGQGLQFLFEYFSETQRNKGNFPGRFSGRQFSNSRSEMNVSTLELGDSALYLCASSRGQQETQYFGPGTRLLVL.

The V gene is TRBV9, the J gene TRBJ2-3; tentatively, D is TRBD1 (5 bases). The CDR3 totals 16 residues. V gave up 0 bases and J gave up 4 bases, with 15 bases separating them. Germline V CDR1 and CDR2: SGDLS, YYNGEE. CDR3 loop: CASSVGSQGTADTQYF. DNA for the CDR3: TGTGCCAGCAGCGTAGGTAGCCAGGGAACAGCAGATACGCAGTATTTT.

J is TRBJ2-7 and V is TRBV5-1, with D possibly TRBD2 on 7 matching bases. Germline-derived CDR1 and CDR2 are SGHRS and YFSETQ. Trimming cost V 4 bases and J 3 bases, with 17 bases left between them. CDR3 length equals 15 residues. CDR3 sequence (DNA): TGCGCCAGCAGCCCCTGGGGAGGGGGTATCTACGAGCAGTACTTC. Its translation is CASSPWGGGIYEQYF.

The chain joins TRBV27 to TRBJ2-1; the match to TRBD2 covers 10 bases. The ends lost 4 bases at V and 4 bases at J; junction bases unmatched: 4. Germline values: CDR1 MNHEY, CDR2 SMNVEV (reference sequence). The CDR3 has 15 residues. The CDR3 DNA is TGTGCCAGCAGTTCTAGCGGGGGACGGTACAATGAGCAGTTCTTC. Translation: CASSSSGGRYNEQFF.

The chain links TRBV29-1 to TRBJ1-2, with D possibly matching TRBD1 (6 bases). This CDR3 has 13 residues. Germline V lookup: CDR1 SQVTM, CDR2 ANQGSEA. Trimming shortened V by 7 bases and J by 2 bases, and 14 bases separated the two germline ends. CDR3 in DNA: TGCAGCGCATCCACAACAGGGAACTATGGCTACACCTTC. Amino acid sequence: CSASTTGNYGYTF.

J is TRBJ2-5 and V is TRBV7-9; 11 positions match TRBD2. The CDR3 length is 16 residues. CDR1 SEHNR and CDR2 FQNEAQ come from the germline V gene (reference sequence). V shed 5 bases and J 4 bases; nucleotides not matched to a gene: 9. CDR3 loop: CASSLLAGGTRETQYF. As DNA, the CDR3 is TGTGCCAGCAGCCTGCTAGCGGGGGGCACCCGAGAGACCCAGTACTTC.

The chain couples TRBV20-1 to TRBJ1-1, with TRBD1 matching over 8 bases. This CDR3 has 13 amino acids. Germline-derived CDR1 and CDR2 are DFQATT and SNEGSKA (reference sequence). V lost 4 bases and J lost 4; bases outside the gene matches: 5. CDR3 protein: CSATTGGITEAFF. The CDR3 nucleotides are TGCAGTGCTACTACAGGGGGGATCACTGAAGCTTTCTTT.

This chain connects TRBV9 to TRBJ2-1; 11 nucleotides align to TRBD2. This CDR3 has 15 residues. The germline gives CDR1 SGDLS, CDR2 YYNGEE. The J segment lost 7 bases and the V segment lost 2 bases, leaving 5 bases of the junction unmatched. The CDR3 nucleotides read TGTGCCAGCAGCGTTAGCGGGGGGGCCTTAAATGAGCAGTTCTTC. It specifies CASSVSGGALNEQFF.

The J gene is TRBJ2-1, the V gene TRBV3-1; D remains ambiguous. Deletions cut 1 base from V and 0 bases from J, with 16 bases between. CDR1 is LGHDT, CDR2 YNNKEL, per germline (reference sequence). The CDR3 extends over 18 amino acids. CDR3 nucleotides: TGTGCCAGCAGCCAAGCGCTGGGTAGTTATGGCTCCTACAATGAGCAGTTCTTC. As protein: CASSQALGSYGSYNEQFF.

V is TRBV3-1 and J is TRBJ2-3; TRBD1 or TRBD2 may be the D gene (5 bases each). Between the trimmed V and J ends, which lost 4 bases and 3 bases, there was a span of 8 bases. The length of the CDR3 is 13 residues. The germline gives CDR1 LGHDT, CDR2 YNNKEL (reference sequence). CDR3 residues: CASSRGSTDTQYF. Written as DNA, the CDR3 is TGTGCCAGCAGCCGGGGGTCTACAGATACGCAGTATTTT.

The chain carries TRBV3-1 and TRBJ1-6; no clear D gene. The CDR3 spans 15 residues. Germline assignment: CDR1 LGHDT and CDR2 YNNKEL (reference sequence). Trimming left V 4 bases short and J 5 bases short, with 12 bases between. CDR3 bases: TGTGCCAGCAGCCCATGGACGGAGAATAATTCACCCCTCCACTTT. It specifies CASSPWTENNSPLHF.

DNA for the CDR3: TGCGCCAGCAGCCCCATAGTTGGGCCTGACACCGGGGAGCTGTTTTTT. This sequence encodes CASSPIVGPDTGELFF. The genes are TRBV5-1 and TRBJ2-2; D unclear. Between the trimmed V and J ends, which lost 4 bases and 3 bases, there was a span of 16 bases. Looked up from germline, CDR1 is SGHRS and CDR2 is YFSETQ. This CDR3 comprises 16 residues.

The rearrangement joins TRBV6-2 or TRBV6-3 to TRBJ2-4; the match to TRBD1 covers 9 bases. The ends lost 3 bases at V and 8 bases at J; junction bases unmatched: 14. CDR1 and CDR2 (germline): MNHEY, SVGEGT. The CDR3 covers 17 residues. The CDR3 coding sequence is TGTGCCAGCAGTTATCGTTTGGGACAGGGAGTTTCCGACATTCAGTACTTC. The encoded protein is CASSYRLGQGVSDIQYF.

V gene TRBV20-1 combines with J gene TRBJ2-3; 13 bases align to TRBD2. Germline CDR1 DFQATT, CDR2 SNEGSKA (reference sequence). The V segment lost 2 bases and the J segment 0 bases; nucleotides outside the gene matches: 17. The CDR3 spans 21 residues. This CDR3 is CSARRRTSGGPDPSSTDTQYF. CDR3 DNA sequence: TGCAGTGCTAGACGTCGGACTAGCGGGGGTCCCGACCCTTCTAGCACAGATACGCAGTATTTT.

The chain has TRBV4-1 and TRBJ2-1; a possible D gene is TRBD2 (5 bases). Germline V CDR1 and CDR2: MGHRA, YSYEKL. Trimming removed 3 bases at V and 10 bases at J, with 13 bases between. This CDR3 has 13 amino acids. CDR3: CASSQTPAAEQFF. In DNA, the CDR3 is TGCGCCAGCAGCCAGACACCAGCGGCCGAGCAGTTCTTC.